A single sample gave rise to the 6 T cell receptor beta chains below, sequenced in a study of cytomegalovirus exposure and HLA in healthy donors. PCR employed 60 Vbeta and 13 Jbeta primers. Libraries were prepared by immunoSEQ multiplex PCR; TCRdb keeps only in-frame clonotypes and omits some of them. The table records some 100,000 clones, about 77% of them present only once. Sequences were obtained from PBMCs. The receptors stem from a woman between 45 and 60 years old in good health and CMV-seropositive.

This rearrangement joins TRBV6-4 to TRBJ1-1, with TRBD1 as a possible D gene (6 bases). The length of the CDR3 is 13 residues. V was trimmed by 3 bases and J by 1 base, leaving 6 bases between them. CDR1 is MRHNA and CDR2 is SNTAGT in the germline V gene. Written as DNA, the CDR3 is TGTGCCAGCAGTGAGGGGGCGAACACTGAAGCTTTCTTT. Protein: CASSEGANTEAFF.

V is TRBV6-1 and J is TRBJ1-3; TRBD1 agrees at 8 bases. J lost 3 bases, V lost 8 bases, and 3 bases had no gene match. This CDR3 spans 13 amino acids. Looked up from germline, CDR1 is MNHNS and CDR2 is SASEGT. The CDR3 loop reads CASQTGGGNTIYF. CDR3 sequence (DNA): TGTGCCAGCCAAACAGGGGGTGGAAACACCATATATTTT.

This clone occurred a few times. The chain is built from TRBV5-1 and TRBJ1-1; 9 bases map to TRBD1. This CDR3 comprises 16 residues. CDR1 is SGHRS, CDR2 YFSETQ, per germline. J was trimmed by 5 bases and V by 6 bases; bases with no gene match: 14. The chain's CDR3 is CASTPTLDRGRTEAFF. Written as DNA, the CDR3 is TGCGCCAGCACCCCGACCCTTGACAGGGGGAGGACTGAAGCTTTCTTT.

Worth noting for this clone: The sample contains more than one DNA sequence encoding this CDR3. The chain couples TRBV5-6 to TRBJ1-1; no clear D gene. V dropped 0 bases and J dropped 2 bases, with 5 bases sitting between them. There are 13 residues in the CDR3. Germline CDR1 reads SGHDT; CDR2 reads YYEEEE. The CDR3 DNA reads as TGTGCCAGCAGCTTGGCGGTAAACACTGAAGCTTTCTTT. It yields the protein CASSLAVNTEAFF.

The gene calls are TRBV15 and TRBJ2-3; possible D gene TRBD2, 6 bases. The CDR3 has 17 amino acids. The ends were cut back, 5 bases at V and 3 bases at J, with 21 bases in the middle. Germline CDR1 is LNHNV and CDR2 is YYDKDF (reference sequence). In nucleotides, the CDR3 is TGTGCCACCAGCGAGAGATTCAGCGGTGGGGGGACAGATACGCAGTATTTT. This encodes CATSERFSGGGTDTQYF.

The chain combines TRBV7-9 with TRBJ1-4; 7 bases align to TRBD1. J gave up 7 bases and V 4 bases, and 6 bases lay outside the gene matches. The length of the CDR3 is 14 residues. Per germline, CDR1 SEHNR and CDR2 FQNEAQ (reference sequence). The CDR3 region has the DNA TGTGCCAGCAGCTCAGGGGGGAGAGTTGAAAAACTGTTTTTT. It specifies CASSSGGRVEKLFF.